The rows below give T cell receptor beta chains drawn from one sample of a study of OX40 agonist ivuxolimab in advanced cancers. The data were produced by immunoSEQ multiplex PCR, yet TCRdb's version contains in-frame clones alone and is incomplete. The data show about 85,000 clones, 80% to 90% seen once. This material consisted of CD4+ or CD8+ T cells sorted from blood, taken in a trial of the OX40 agonist ivuxolimab. These receptors were collected from an adult with an advanced solid tumor such as melanoma, head and neck, liver or kidney cancer. Each CDR3 is given with its conserved first and last residue.

TRBV30 CAWSVSRQRGAYAQYF
TRBV15 CATSRELHSQGYF
TRBV10-2 CASSEQRGTQYF
TRBV28 CASSFWRSGQGSEQYF
TRBV11-2 CASSAVRVSYEQYF
TRBV10-3 CAIFGSQTYGYTF
TRBV18 CASSSDRGGYGYTF
TRBV10-3 CAISRQASYEQYF
TRBV11-2 CASSLELDSPLHF
TRBV7-2 CASSLLVTSGGVPPETQYF